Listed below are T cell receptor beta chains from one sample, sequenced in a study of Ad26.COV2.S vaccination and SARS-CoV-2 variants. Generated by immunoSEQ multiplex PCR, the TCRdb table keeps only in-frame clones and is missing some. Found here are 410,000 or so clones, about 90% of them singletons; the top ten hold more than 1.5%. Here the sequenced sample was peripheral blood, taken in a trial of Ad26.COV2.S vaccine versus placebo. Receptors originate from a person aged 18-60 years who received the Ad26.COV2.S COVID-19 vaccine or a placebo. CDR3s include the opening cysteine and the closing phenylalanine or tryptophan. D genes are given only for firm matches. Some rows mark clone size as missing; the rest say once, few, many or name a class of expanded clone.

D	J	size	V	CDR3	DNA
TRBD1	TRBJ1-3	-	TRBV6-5	CASSYSTGGNTIYF	TGTGCCAGCAGTTACTCGACAGGGGGAAATACCATATATTTT
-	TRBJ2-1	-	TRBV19	CASSTGTLPNEQFF	TGTGCCAGTAGTACGGGGACCCTCCCCAATGAGCAGTTCTTC
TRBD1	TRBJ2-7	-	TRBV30	CACNIRGPYEQYF	TGTGCCTGTAACATTAGGGGGCCCTACGAGCAGTACTTC
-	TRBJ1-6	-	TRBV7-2	CASSLVVTNSPLHF	TGTGCCAGCAGCTTAGTAGTGACGAATTCACCCCTCCACTTT
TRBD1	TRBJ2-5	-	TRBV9	CASSPTGGQETQYF	TGTGCCAGCAGCCCCACAGGGGGCCAAGAGACCCAGTACTTC
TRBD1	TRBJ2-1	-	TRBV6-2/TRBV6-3	CASSYGAGTANNEQFF	TGTGCCAGCAGTTACGGCGCCGGGACAGCAAACAATGAGCAGTTCTTC
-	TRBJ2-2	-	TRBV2	CASSVTAPNTGELFF	TGTGCCAGCAGTGTTACCGCCCCGAACACCGGGGAGCTGTTTTTT
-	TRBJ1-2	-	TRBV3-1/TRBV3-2	CASSQDWTPSYGYTF	TGTGCCAGCAGCCAAGATTGGACCCCTTCATATGGCTACACCTTC
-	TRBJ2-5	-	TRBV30	CAWSKVRGQETQYF	TGTGCCTGGAGTAAGGTGCGGGGCCAAGAGACCCAGTACTTC
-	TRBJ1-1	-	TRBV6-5	CASSPTGVLNTEAFF	TGTGCCAGCAGTCCCACGGGGGTGCTGAACACTGAAGCTTTCTTT
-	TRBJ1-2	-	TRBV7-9	CASSTARAIYGYTF	TGTGCCAGCAGCACGGCCCGAGCGATCTATGGCTACACCTTC
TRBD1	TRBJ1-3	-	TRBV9	CASSPQTGAVSGNTIYF	TGTGCCAGCAGCCCACAGACAGGGGCCGTCTCTGGAAACACCATATATTTT
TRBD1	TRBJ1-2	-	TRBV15	CATSRELTGYGYTF	TGTGCCACCAGCAGAGAATTGACAGGGTATGGCTACACCTTC
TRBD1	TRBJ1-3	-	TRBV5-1	CASSSDRAGNTIYF	TGCGCCAGCAGCTCGGACAGGGCAGGAAACACCATATATTTT
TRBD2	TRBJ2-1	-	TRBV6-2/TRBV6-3	CASSYSIAGGYNEQFF	TGTGCCAGCAGTTACTCGATAGCGGGGGGGTACAATGAGCAGTTCTTC
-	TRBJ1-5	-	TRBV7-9	CASSLVDGIQPQHF	TGTGCCAGCAGCTTAGTGGATGGAATTCAGCCCCAGCATTTT
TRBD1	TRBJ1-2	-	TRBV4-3	CASSHLIKDRAYGYTF	TGCGCCAGCAGCCATCTTATTAAGGACAGGGCGTATGGCTACACCTTC
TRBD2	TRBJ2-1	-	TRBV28	CASSSPSGGRNNEQFF	TGTGCCAGCAGTTCCCCTAGCGGGGGCAGAAACAATGAGCAGTTCTTC
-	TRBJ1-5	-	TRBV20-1	CSASERVGQPQHF	TGCAGTGCTAGTGAGAGGGTGGGTCAGCCCCAGCATTTT
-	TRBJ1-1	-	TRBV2	CASRQDMNTEAFF	TGTGCCAGCAGACAGGACATGAACACTGAAGCTTTCTTT
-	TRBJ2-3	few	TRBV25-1	CASSEFSLTDTQYF	TGTGCCAGCAGTGAATTTAGTCTCACAGATACGCAGTATTTT
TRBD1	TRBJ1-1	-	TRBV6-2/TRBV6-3	CASSPRDRATEAFF	TGTGCCAGCAGCCCCCGGGACAGAGCCACTGAAGCTTTCTTT
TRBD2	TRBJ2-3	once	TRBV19	CASKAFGTRDADTQYF	TGTGCCAGTAAGGCTTTCGGGACTAGAGACGCAGATACGCAGTATTTT
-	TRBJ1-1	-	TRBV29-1	CSSAGITEAFF	TGCAGCAGCGCTGGGATCACTGAAGCTTTCTTT
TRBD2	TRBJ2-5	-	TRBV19	CASSATSGGAFETQYF	TGTGCCAGTAGTGCGACTAGCGGGGGGGCCTTTGAGACCCAGTACTTC
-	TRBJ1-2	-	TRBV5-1	CASGSMGGNYGYTF	TGCGCCAGCGGTTCTATGGGGGGGAACTATGGCTACACCTTC
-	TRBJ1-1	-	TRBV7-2	CASSLEVQLMNTEAFF	TGTGCCAGCAGCTTAGAGGTCCAGTTGATGAACACTGAAGCTTTCTTT
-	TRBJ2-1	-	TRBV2	CASSEDRGANEQFF	TGTGCCAGCAGTGAAGACCGGGGGGCGAATGAGCAGTTCTTC
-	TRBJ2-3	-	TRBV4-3	CASSQDTPSTDTQYF	TGCGCCAGCAGCCAAGATACCCCCAGCACAGATACGCAGTATTTT
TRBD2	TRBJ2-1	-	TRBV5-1	CASSRGTSGLGNEQFF	TGCGCCAGCAGCAGAGGGACTAGCGGGTTGGGCAATGAGCAGTTCTTC
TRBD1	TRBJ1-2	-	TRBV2	CASRGGTEYGYTF	TGTGCCAGCAGGGGAGGGACAGAGTATGGCTACACCTTC
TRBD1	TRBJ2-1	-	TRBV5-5	CASSLSGTGHNEQFF	TGTGCCAGCAGCCTCTCCGGGACAGGTCACAATGAGCAGTTCTTC
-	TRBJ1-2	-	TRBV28	CASSLGLSNYGYTF	TGTGCCAGCAGTTTGGGGCTGTCTAACTATGGCTACACCTTC
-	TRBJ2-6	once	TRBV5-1	CASSWGRAGSGANVLTF	TGCGCCAGCAGTTGGGGCCGGGCAGGGTCCGGGGCCAACGTCCTGACTTTC
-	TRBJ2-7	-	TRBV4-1	CASSQASGTSSYEQYF	TGCGCCAGCAGCCAAGCATCAGGAACGTCTTCCTACGAGCAGTACTTC
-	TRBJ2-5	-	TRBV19	CASSPGLSRTQYF	TGTGCCAGTAGTCCTGGACTGTCGCGGACCCAGTACTTC
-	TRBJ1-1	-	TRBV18	CASSPLENTEAFF	TGTGCCAGCTCACCCCTAGAGAACACTGAAGCTTTCTTT
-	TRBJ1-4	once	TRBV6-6	CASRNTGQLFF	TGTGCCAGCAGGAACACGGGACAACTGTTTTTT
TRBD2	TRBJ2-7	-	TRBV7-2	CASSSGGGASYEQYF	TGTGCCAGCAGCTCGGGGGGGGGCGCGTCCTACGAGCAGTACTTC
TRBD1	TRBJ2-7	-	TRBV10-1	CASSETGAYEQYF	TGCGCCAGCAGCGAGACAGGGGCCTACGAGCAGTACTTC
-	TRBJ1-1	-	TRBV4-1	CASSHAGRQRNTEAFF	TGCGCCAGCAGCCACGCAGGTCGCCAGCGGAACACTGAAGCTTTCTTT
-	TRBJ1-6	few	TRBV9	CASSVSYNSPLHF	TGTGCCAGCAGCGTCTCCTATAATTCACCCCTCCACTTT
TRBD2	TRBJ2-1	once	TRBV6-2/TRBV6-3	CASSPPFPSLAYNEQFF	TGTGCCAGCAGTCCCCCTTTCCCGTCACTAGCGTACAATGAGCAGTTCTTC
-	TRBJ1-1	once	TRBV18	CASSPRRGSTEAFF	TGTGCCAGCTCACCCCGCAGGGGAAGCACTGAAGCTTTCTTT
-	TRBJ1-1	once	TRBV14	CASSRTQLRRNTEAFF	TGTGCCAGCAGCCGAACTCAATTGAGGAGGAACACTGAAGCTTTCTTT
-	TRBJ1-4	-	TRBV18	CASSPAGPVATNEKLFF	TGTGCCAGCTCACCAGCGGGGCCAGTTGCAACTAATGAAAAACTGTTTTTT
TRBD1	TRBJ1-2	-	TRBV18	CASSPTGLYGYTF	TGTGCCAGCTCACCGACAGGGCTATATGGCTACACCTTC
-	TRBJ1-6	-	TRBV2	CASGGLRGKNSPLHF	TGTGCCAGCGGGGGGCTGCGGGGGAAGAATTCACCCCTCCACTTT
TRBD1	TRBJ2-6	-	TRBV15	CATSDRDRGFGANVLTF	TGTGCCACCAGCGACCGGGACAGGGGGTTCGGGGCCAACGTCCTGACTTTC
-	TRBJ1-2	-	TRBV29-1	CSVEGVPLADGYTF	TGCAGCGTTGAGGGGGTTCCTTTGGCGGATGGCTACACCTTC
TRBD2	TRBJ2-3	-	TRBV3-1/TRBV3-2	CASSQELAGFQNTQYF	TGTGCCAGCAGCCAGGAACTAGCGGGGTTTCAGAATACGCAGTATTTT
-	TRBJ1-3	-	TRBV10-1	CASSPPLPHIHSGNTIYF	TGCGCCAGCAGCCCCCCTCTCCCACATATCCACTCTGGAAACACCATATATTTT
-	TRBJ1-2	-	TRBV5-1	CASSLGGRDYGYTF	TGCGCCAGCAGCTTGGGAGGGCGGGACTATGGCTACACCTTC
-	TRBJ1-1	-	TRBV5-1	CASSPGLNTEAFF	TGCGCCAGCAGCCCAGGGTTGAACACTGAAGCTTTCTTT
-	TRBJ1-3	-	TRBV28	CASSLRGISGNTIYF	TGTGCCAGCAGCCTCCGGGGGATCTCTGGAAACACCATATATTTT